A selection of T cell receptor beta chains follows, all from one sample in a study of spatial heterogeneity in lung cancer. One entry per CDR3 protein, called by TCRdb with MiXCR from the 5' RACE reads. The sample carries about 50,000 distinct CDR3 sequences, 7.5% to 8% recorded once. The source material was PBMCs, sampled at surgery. These receptors originate from a female donor with early-stage non-small cell lung cancer. CDR3s include the opening cysteine and the closing phenylalanine or tryptophan. Each record gives: J gene, clone size, V gene, D gene, CDR3 DNA, CDR3 protein. D genes are given only for firm matches. The size of a clone is reported for some rows only, either as once, few or many, or as a class for expanded clones.

TRBJ2-7 few TRBV27 TRBD2 TGTGCCAGCAGGGGACTAGCGGGGCCTCACGAGCAGTACTTC CASRGLAGPHEQYF
TRBJ1-3 many TRBV6-6 . TGTGCCAGCAGTGCCATTAGAAACACCATATATTTT CASSAIRNTIYF
TRBJ1-1 . TRBV7-9 . TGTGCCAGCAGCTGGTCGAGGCCCGGGGGCACTGAAGCTTTCTTT CASSWSRPGGTEAFF
TRBJ2-3 . TRBV20-1 TRBD2 TGCAGTGCTGGGGCTTGGGTAGCGGGGGGCCGCACGGATACGCAGTATTTT CSAGAWVAGGRTDTQYF
TRBJ2-7 many TRBV7-2 TRBD2 TGTGCCAGCAGCTCGCGACTAGCGGGGTTAAGGGACGAGCAGTACTTC CASSSRLAGLRDEQYF
TRBJ1-2 few TRBV7-2 TRBD1 TGTGCCAGCAGCCGTCCCGGGACAGGGAGGCCCTATGGCTACACCTTC CASSRPGTGRPYGYTF
TRBJ2-2 many TRBV18 TRBD1 TGTGCCAGCTCATCCGCGGGACAGGGTAACACCGGGGAGCTGTTTTTT CASSSAGQGNTGELFF
TRBJ2-1 . TRBV7-2 . TGTGCCAGCAGCTTAGCCTGGGGGGCCAACAATGAGCAGTTCTTC CASSLAWGANNEQFF
TRBJ1-1 few TRBV19 . TGTGCCAGTAGTATTTATCGTGATGGTGGGGGTGAAGCTTTCTTT CASSIYRDGGGEAFF
TRBJ1-5 many TRBV7-7 . TGTGCTAGCAGCTTTCAACAGTTTAGCAATCAGCCCCAGCATTTT CASSFQQFSNQPQHF
TRBJ1-5 many TRBV29-1 . TGCAGCGTTGGGGATGATCAGCCCCAGCATTTT CSVGDDQPQHF
TRBJ2-7 . TRBV19 . TGTGCCAGTAGAGCAGGGCAGGGGATCTACGAGCAGTACTTC CASRAGQGIYEQYF
TRBJ2-7 few TRBV6-5 TRBD1 TGTGCCAGCAGTTCCCGGACAGGGGCTCAGTACTTC CASSSRTGAQYF
TRBJ2-2 . TRBV10-3 TRBD1 TGTGCCATCATGGACAGGGTTCCTTCCGGGGAGCTGTTTTTT CAIMDRVPSGELFF
TRBJ1-2 . TRBV19 . TGTGCCAGTAGTTCCCTCGGGGGCTACACCTTC CASSSLGGYTF
TRBJ1-5 . TRBV30 . TGTGCCTGTACCAGGGATTGGGATCAGCCCCAGCATTTT CACTRDWDQPQHF